This TCR beta chain appears in the sequencing data of a study of T cell responses to AZD1222 COVID-19 vaccine. Some clones are missing from TCRdb's copy, which holds only in-frame ones; the method was immunoSEQ multiplex PCR. The data show roughly 130,000 clones, 88% seen once. The CDR3 spans 13 residues. The V and J ends lost 5 bases and 6 bases respectively, with 10 bases between them. CDR1 and CDR2 from the germline V gene are LNHDA and SQIVND (reference sequence). This receptor was taken from an adult in good health. The material sequenced was peripheral blood, taken on day 0 of AZD1222 vaccination. This chain connects TRBV19 to TRBJ2-2, with D uncertain. CDR3 loop: CASSGYGAGELFF. The DNA of the CDR3 is TGTGCCAGTAGTGGTTATGGGGCCGGGGAGCTGTTTTTT.